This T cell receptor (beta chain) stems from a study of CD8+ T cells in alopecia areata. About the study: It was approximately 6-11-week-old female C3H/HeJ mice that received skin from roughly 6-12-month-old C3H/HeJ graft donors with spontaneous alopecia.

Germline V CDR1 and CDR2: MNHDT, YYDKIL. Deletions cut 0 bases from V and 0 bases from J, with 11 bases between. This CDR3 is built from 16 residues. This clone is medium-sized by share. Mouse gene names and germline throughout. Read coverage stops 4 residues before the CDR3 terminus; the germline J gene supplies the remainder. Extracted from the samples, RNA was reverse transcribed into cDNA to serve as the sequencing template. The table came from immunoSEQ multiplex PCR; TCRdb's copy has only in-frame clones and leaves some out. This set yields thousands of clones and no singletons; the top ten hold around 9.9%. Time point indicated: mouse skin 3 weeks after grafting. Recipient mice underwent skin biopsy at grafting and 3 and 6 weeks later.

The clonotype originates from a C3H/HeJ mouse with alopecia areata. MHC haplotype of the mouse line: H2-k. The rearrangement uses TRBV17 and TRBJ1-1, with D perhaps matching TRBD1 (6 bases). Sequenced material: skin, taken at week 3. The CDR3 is CASSRDLEGANTEVFF. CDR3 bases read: TGTGCTAGCAGTAGAGATTTAGAGGGGGCAAACACA.